This T cell receptor beta chain was sequenced for a study of T-cell reconstitution after alpha-beta-depleted transplantation in children. Overall study results and limits: From surviving recipient T cells and thymic progenitors came the high day-60 TCRbeta diversity observed in some patients. Reportedly, only several hundred clones from non-depleted graft cells drove alpha-beta T-cell counts at about two months. T-cell numbers and diversity, one year after transplant, stemmed largely from T cells that were newly produced.

Molecular barcoding with unique molecular identifiers was used for the TCRbeta library. TCRdb called the PCR reads again in MiXCR, with one record for every CDR3 protein. The table lists about 600,000 distinct CDR3 sequences, around 23% of them singletons, with 14% in the top ten. This clonotype showed up many times. What it binds is unknown. Sample: PBMCs, mostly from graft donor cells, taken 360 days after TCRalphabeta/CD19-depleted stem cell transplant. This TCR was sampled from a boy younger than two who had a stem cell transplant for acute myeloid leukemia, so the T cells may come from the graft donor.

CDR3 protein: CSASAGTGDTGELFF. Here the CDR3 DNA reads TGCAGTGCTTCAGCCGGGACAGGGGACACCGGGGAGCTGTTTTTT. The chain joins TRBV20-1 to TRBJ2-2; 10 nucleotides align to TRBD1. Germline CDR1 reads DFQATT; CDR2 reads SNEGSKA (reference sequence). This CDR3 is 15 amino acids long. J lost 3 bases, V lost 5 bases, and 6 bases had no gene match.